The rows below give T cell receptor beta chains drawn from one sample of a study of cytomegalovirus exposure and HLA in healthy donors. Assay: immunoSEQ multiplex PCR; the TCRdb copy retains only in-frame clones and omits some. The sample holds some 180,000 clones, roughly 81% seen once. Sequencing was done on a sample of PBMCs. The receptors originated from a woman aged 30 to 39 in good health and CMV-seronegative. CDR3s include the opening cysteine and the closing phenylalanine or tryptophan. Fields, in order: clone size, D gene, J gene, V gene, CDR3 protein, CDR3 DNA. The D gene is left open where the match is weak. Clone size is shown for a subset of rows, as once, few, many or a class of expanded clone.

>-|TRBD2|TRBJ2-7|TRBV14
CASSQVAGALPSYEQYF
TGTGCCAGCAGCCAAGTAGCGGGAGCCCTTCCTTCCTACGAGCAGTACTTC
>-|TRBD2|TRBJ2-7|TRBV2
CASNGLGAYEQYF
TGTGCCAGCAATGGACTAGGCGCCTACGAGCAGTACTTC
>-|-|TRBJ2-7|TRBV6-5
CASSYSLGEASYF
TGTGCCAGCAGTTACTCTTTGGGAGAGGCTTCGTACTTC
>-|-|TRBJ2-1|TRBV11-2
CASRPLAASVEQFF
TGTGCCAGCAGGCCGCTGGCGGCCTCAGTAGAGCAGTTCTTC
>few|-|TRBJ2-7|TRBV6-1
CASSAGQLRFYEQYF
TGTGCCAGCAGTGCTGGACAGCTGAGGTTTTACGAGCAGTACTTC
>-|TRBD1|TRBJ2-5|TRBV7-9
CASSSSQSGQGRTETQYF
TGTGCCAGCAGTTCATCCCAGTCGGGACAGGGGAGGACGGAGACCCAGTACTTC
>-|-|TRBJ1-6|TRBV4-1
CASSQGGGSSYNSPLHF
TGCGCCAGCAGCCAAGGGGGGGGGAGCTCCTATAATTCACCCCTCCACTTT
>-|TRBD1|TRBJ1-2|TRBV4-1
CASSQRTGWDYGYTF
TGCGCCAGCAGCCAAAGGACAGGGTGGGACTATGGCTACACCTTC
>-|-|TRBJ1-5|TRBV16
CASSLGPPTDSNQPQHF
TGTGCCAGCAGCCTAGGTCCCCCGACAGATAGCAATCAGCCCCAGCATTTT
>-|TRBD1|TRBJ2-7|TRBV19
CASSPRTGTYEQYF
TGTGCCAGTAGTCCAAGGACAGGGACCTACGAGCAGTACTTC
>-|-|TRBJ1-4|TRBV5-1
CASSELGAPGEKLFF
TGCGCCAGCAGCGAGCTGGGGGCGCCGGGTGAAAAACTGTTTTTT
>-|-|TRBJ2-7|TRBV5-1
CASSFNGNSYEQYF
TGCGCCAGCAGCTTCAATGGCAACTCCTACGAGCAGTACTTC
>-|TRBD1|TRBJ1-2|TRBV5-1
CAKSDSGQAPRYTF
TGCGCCAAATCCGACTCAGGACAGGCTCCCCGCTACACCTTC
>once|TRBD1|TRBJ1-2|TRBV30
CALYAVTGPKGYTF
TGTGCCCTATACGCGGTGACAGGGCCTAAGGGCTACACCTTC
>-|-|TRBJ1-2|TRBV28
CASSVGRESTF
TGTGCCAGCAGTGTCGGTCGAGAGTCCACCTTC
>-|-|TRBJ2-1|TRBV27
CASRTQGFLHEQFF
TGTGCCAGCAGAACACAGGGATTCCTCCATGAGCAGTTCTTC
>-|-|TRBJ1-5|TRBV6-5
CASSYRGSNQPQHF
TGTGCCAGCAGTTACAGGGGGTCCAATCAGCCCCAGCATTTT
>few|-|TRBJ2-2|TRBV5-1
CASRQAIIESGELFF
TGCGCCAGCAGGCAGGCGATCATCGAGTCCGGGGAGCTGTTTTTT
>-|-|TRBJ1-2|TRBV9
CASSEAPNDWRGGYTF
TGTGCCAGCAGCGAGGCCCCTAACGACTGGAGGGGAGGCTACACCTTC
>-|TRBD2|TRBJ2-3|TRBV2
CASSELAGAIGTQYF
TGTGCCAGCAGTGAACTCGCGGGAGCTATTGGTACGCAGTATTTT
>few|TRBD2|TRBJ2-3|TRBV5-6
CASSFWTSGRATDTQYF
TGTGCCAGCAGCTTCTGGACTAGCGGGAGGGCCACAGATACGCAGTATTTT
>-|TRBD2|TRBJ2-4|TRBV7-9
CASSFSRGGKAKNIQYF
TGTGCCAGCAGCTTTTCACGGGGGGGCAAAGCCAAAAACATTCAGTACTTC
>-|TRBD2|TRBJ2-3|TRBV9
CASSVRGRGYTDTQYF
TGTGCCAGCAGCGTTCGTGGGAGGGGATACACAGATACGCAGTATTTT
>-|-|TRBJ2-1|TRBV6-1
CASSEGEGAYNEQFF
TGTGCCAGCAGTGAAGGCGAGGGGGCCTACAATGAGCAGTTCTTC
>-|-|TRBJ1-4|TRBV27
CASSPFRQPNEKLFF
TGTGCCAGCAGTCCCTTTAGACAGCCTAATGAAAAACTGTTTTTT
>-|TRBD1|TRBJ1-2|TRBV10-1
CASSADRGTRSF
TGCGCCAGCAGTGCGGACAGGGGGACGCGCTCCTTC
>few|TRBD1|TRBJ2-7|TRBV10-3
CAISEMAGGGEQYF
TGTGCCATCAGTGAGATGGCAGGGGGCGGCGAGCAGTACTTC
>-|TRBD2|TRBJ2-1|TRBV10-1
CASSPSRRLAGKRNYNEQFF
TGCGCCAGCAGCCCAAGTAGGAGACTAGCGGGAAAAAGGAACTACAATGAGCAGTTCTTC
>-|-|TRBJ2-7|TRBV7-7
CASSLHSYYEQYF
TGTGCCAGCAGCTTACACTCCTATTACGAGCAGTACTTC
>once|-|TRBJ1-3|TRBV5-1
CASNDPGGNTIYF
TGCGCCAGCAATGATCCGGGGGGAAACACCATATATTTT
>-|-|TRBJ1-1|TRBV28
CASSLGGLRDTEAFF
TGTGCCAGCAGTTTAGGGGGCCTCCGGGACACTGAAGCTTTCTTT
>-|TRBD1|TRBJ1-5|TRBV28
CASSAVGTGGGNQPQHF
TGTGCCAGCAGCGCCGTCGGGACAGGTGGAGGCAATCAGCCCCAGCATTTT
>-|TRBD2|TRBJ2-5|TRBV5-6
CASSFRSGRRETQYF
TGTGCCAGCAGCTTCCGGAGCGGGAGGCGAGAGACCCAGTACTTC
>-|TRBD1|TRBJ1-2|TRBV30
CAWSVNRGDGYTF
TGTGCCTGGAGTGTAAACAGGGGGGATGGCTACACCTTC
>-|-|TRBJ1-5|TRBV12-2
CASRLRRGGPLSNQPQHF
TGTGCAAGTCGCTTACGCAGAGGGGGACCCTTGAGCAATCAGCCCCAGCATTTT
>-|-|TRBJ2-7|TRBV27
CASSLSRPTYREAYEQYF
TGTGCCAGCAGTTTATCGAGACCTACATACAGGGAAGCCTACGAGCAGTACTTC
>-|-|TRBJ1-1|TRBV10-1
CASSAIFGNTEAFF
TGCGCCAGCAGTGCGATATTCGGGAACACTGAAGCTTTCTTT
>-|TRBD1|TRBJ1-1|TRBV5-4
CASSDRQGWTEAFF
TGTGCCAGCAGCGATAGACAGGGATGGACTGAAGCTTTCTTT
>once|TRBD1|TRBJ2-3|TRBV5-1
CASSGGTGDTDTQYF
TGCGCCAGCAGCGGGGGTACAGGGGATACAGATACGCAGTATTTT
>-|-|TRBJ2-7|TRBV19
CASRVDRSLSYEQYF
TGTGCCAGTAGGGTCGACAGGAGCCTCTCCTACGAGCAGTACTTC
>-|-|TRBJ1-4|TRBV7-8
CASSLAGRKLFF
TGTGCCAGCAGCTTGGCAGGTCGGAAACTGTTTTTT
>-|-|TRBJ1-1|TRBV10-3
CAISESTVTEAFF
TGTGCCATCAGTGAGTCGACAGTCACTGAAGCTTTCTTT
>-|TRBD1|TRBJ1-2|TRBV18
CASSPGQGNTF
TGTGCCAGCTCACCCGGACAGGGGAACACCTTC
>-|TRBD1|TRBJ2-3|TRBV2
CASSEGTGATDTQYF
TGTGCCAGCAGTGAAGGGACAGGGGCCACAGATACGCAGTATTTT
>-|TRBD2|TRBJ2-3|TRBV5-7
CASSPRTSGGAPDTQYF
TGTGCCAGCAGCCCCCGGACTAGCGGGGGGGCCCCAGATACGCAGTATTTT
>-|-|TRBJ2-7|TRBV30
CAWRDCNSF
TGTGCCTGGAGGGACTGCAATAGCTTC
>-|TRBD1|TRBJ1-2|TRBV30
CAWSVRGQGAHYVF
TGTGCCTGGAGTGTACGAGGGCAGGGGGCGCATTATGTCTTC
>-|-|TRBJ1-2|TRBV7-9
CASSPREGREFGYTF
TGTGCCAGCAGCCCTCGGGAGGGCAGGGAATTTGGCTACACCTTC
>-|-|TRBJ1-2|TRBV5-4
CASSLRGGIDYGYTF
TGTGCCAGCAGCCTTAGGGGGGGCATTGACTATGGCTACACCTTC
>-|TRBD2|TRBJ2-7|TRBV28
CASSALGAGEREQYF
TGTGCCAGCAGTGCGTTGGGCGCGGGAGAGCGCGAGCAGTACTTC
>few|-|TRBJ1-1|TRBV7-8
CASSSQPRGEAFF
TGTGCCAGCAGCTCACAACCCCGGGGTGAAGCTTTCTTT
>-|-|TRBJ1-1|TRBV29-1
CSVASDTTASFF
TGCAGCGTTGCCTCGGATACGACAGCGTCTTTCTTT
>-|TRBD2|TRBJ2-7|TRBV11-2
CASSVTSGNLYEQYF
TGTGCCAGCAGCGTCACGAGCGGGAACCTCTACGAGCAGTACTTC
>-|-|TRBJ1-5|TRBV7-9
CASSLVIGQTGYQPQHF
TGTGCCAGCAGCTTAGTTATTGGGCAGACCGGATATCAGCCCCAGCATTTT
>once|-|TRBJ2-7|TRBV28
CASVGLLYEQYF
TGTGCCAGCGTTGGACTGCTTTACGAGCAGTACTTC
>-|-|TRBJ1-1|TRBV7-9
CASSVHSDRNTEAFF
TGTGCCAGCAGCGTCCATTCGGACAGGAACACTGAAGCTTTCTTT